These T cell receptor beta chains were read from a single sample in a study of T-cell reconstitution after alpha-beta-depleted transplantation in children. MiXCR, run by TCRdb on the PCR reads, gives a single entry per CDR3 protein. The sample shows some 130,000 distinct CDR3 sequences, roughly 10% of them seen only once. The sequencing used PBMCs, mostly from graft donor cells, collected 180 days after TCRalphabeta/CD19-depleted stem cell transplant. These receptors were obtained from a girl less than two years old who had a stem cell transplant for combined immunodeficiency, so the T cells may come from the graft donor. The CDR3 runs from the conserved cysteine through the conserved F or W. Fields, in order: J gene, D gene, V gene, clone size, CDR3 DNA, CDR3 protein. D genes are given only for firm matches. Some rows have no size entry. The others give once, few or many, or a class for an expanded clone.

TRBJ2-1	TRBD2	TRBV20-1	.	TGCAGTGCTAGGCCGGGACTAGCGGGGCGTGAGCAGTTCTTC	CSARPGLAGREQFF
TRBJ1-1	.	TRBV20-1	.	TGCAGTGCTAGAAAACAGGGGAACACTGAAGCTTTCTTT	CSARKQGNTEAFF
TRBJ2-5	TRBD1	TRBV29-1	many	TGCAGCGTTCGCGTCAAGGGGGCAGAGACCCAGTACTTC	CSVRVKGAETQYF
TRBJ2-7	TRBD1	TRBV12-3/TRBV12-4	few	TGTGCCAGCAGTCCCGGGACAGGGGAATACGAGCAGTACTTC	CASSPGTGEYEQYF
TRBJ2-5	TRBD1	TRBV20-1	.	TGCAGTGCTAGAACCTCTTGGACAGGCGATTCACAAGAGACCCAGTACTTC	CSARTSWTGDSQETQYF
TRBJ2-1	.	TRBV10-3	few	TGTGCCATCAGCGGACAGCTGGGGGATGAGCAGTTCTTC	CAISGQLGDEQFF
TRBJ2-3	.	TRBV5-1	many	TGCGCCAGCAGCCGCCGCGCGGGCCTCTTCACAGATACGCAGTATTTT	CASSRRAGLFTDTQYF
TRBJ2-2	.	TRBV27	.	TGTGCCAGCAGTTTTGGGGGGCCGGCCGGGGAGCTGTTTTTT	CASSFGGPAGELFF
TRBJ2-3	TRBD1	TRBV7-9	.	TGTGCCAGCAGCACCAGGACAGGGGGCATAGATACGCAGTATTTT	CASSTRTGGIDTQYF
TRBJ2-2	.	TRBV20-1	few	TGCAGTGCTAGTTGGGGGGCGACGAACACCGGGGAGCTGTTTTTT	CSASWGATNTGELFF
TRBJ2-4	TRBD1	TRBV5-1	few	TGCGCCAGCAGCTCCGGGACAGTAGCCAAAAACATTCAGTACTTC	CASSSGTVAKNIQYF
TRBJ2-7	.	TRBV12-3/TRBV12-4	few	TGTGCCAGCAGTTTTCAGCTCGGTGTTATCAACGAGCAGTACTTC	CASSFQLGVINEQYF
TRBJ1-4	.	TRBV5-1	few	TGCGCCAGCAGCGTCCAGGGGTCGGCAAATGAAAAACTGTTTTTT	CASSVQGSANEKLFF
TRBJ1-1	.	TRBV7-2	few	TGTGCCAGCAGCGTAGGGGACATAATATACACTGAAGCTTTCTTT	CASSVGDIIYTEAFF
TRBJ1-1	TRBD1	TRBV5-6	many	TGTGCCAGCAGCCCTGACAGGGGGCACACTGAAGCTTTCTTT	CASSPDRGHTEAFF
TRBJ2-3	.	TRBV29-1	few	TGCAGCGTTGGGGGCACAGATACGCAGTATTTT	CSVGGTDTQYF
TRBJ2-1	.	TRBV5-1	few	TGCGCCAGCAGCTTCTCAGGGAACTGGTTCTTC	CASSFSGNWFF
TRBJ1-1	.	TRBV5-1	few	TGCGCCAGCAGCTGGCTTCAGGGAGGGGGCACTGAAGCTTTCTTT	CASSWLQGGGTEAFF
TRBJ2-2	TRBD2	TRBV6-5	few	TGTGCCAGCAGTTACTCGGGAGCGGGGTTCACCGGGGAGCTGTTTTTT	CASSYSGAGFTGELFF
TRBJ2-7	.	TRBV18	.	TGTGCCAGCTCACCAAGGGAACCATACGAGCAGTACTTC	CASSPREPYEQYF
TRBJ2-3	TRBD1	TRBV29-1	few	TGCAGCGTTGGGCAGGGGGCTGGGGATACGCAGTATTTT	CSVGQGAGDTQYF
TRBJ2-2	.	TRBV10-3	few	TGTGCCATCAGTGAGTCGAAGATGGTCCCCGGGCCCGGGGAGCTGTTTTTT	CAISESKMVPGPGELFF
TRBJ2-5	.	TRBV29-1	many	TGCAGCGTCGTTAATTTTGGACAGCCCCAAGAGACCCAGTACTTC	CSVVNFGQPQETQYF
TRBJ1-5	.	TRBV18	.	TGTGCCAGCTCACAGGAACCAAATCAGCCCCAGCATTTT	CASSQEPNQPQHF
TRBJ2-5	TRBD1	TRBV5-5	few	TGTGCCAGCAGCCCCAGGACAGGGTGGGGCCGGGAGACCCAGTACTTC	CASSPRTGWGRETQYF
TRBJ2-2	TRBD1	TRBV5-4	.	TGTGCCAGCAGCCCCGACAGGGGGGTCGGGGAGCTGTTTTTT	CASSPDRGVGELFF
TRBJ2-2	.	TRBV5-1	few	TGCGCCAGCAGCTTAAGACAGTCGAACACCGGGGAGCTGTTTTTT	CASSLRQSNTGELFF
TRBJ2-5	TRBD1	TRBV7-8	many	TGTGCCAGCAGCTTGTCCGGGACAGGGGGCAGGGAGACCCAGTACTTC	CASSLSGTGGRETQYF
TRBJ1-1	TRBD1	TRBV24-1	few	TGTGCCACCAACACAGGGGTGAACACTGAAGCTTTCTTT	CATNTGVNTEAFF
TRBJ2-7	TRBD1	TRBV5-1	many	TGCGCCAGCAGCTTGGCCCCAGGACAGGGGCATTCGGACTTC	CASSLAPGQGHSDF
TRBJ2-1	TRBD2	TRBV11-1	.	TGTGCCAGCAGCTTTCTAGCGGGAGAATACAATGAGCAGTTCTTC	CASSFLAGEYNEQFF
TRBJ1-3	.	TRBV29-1	many	TGCAGCGTTGAGGGCGGGGGAGGCGCTGGAAACACCATATATTTT	CSVEGGGGAGNTIYF
TRBJ2-7	TRBD2	TRBV3-1	once	TGTGCCAGCTCCCTCCCGGGCTTTCAGGCTAGCGGGAGTCCTCGGGGTGAGCAGTACTTC	CASSLPGFQASGSPRGEQYF